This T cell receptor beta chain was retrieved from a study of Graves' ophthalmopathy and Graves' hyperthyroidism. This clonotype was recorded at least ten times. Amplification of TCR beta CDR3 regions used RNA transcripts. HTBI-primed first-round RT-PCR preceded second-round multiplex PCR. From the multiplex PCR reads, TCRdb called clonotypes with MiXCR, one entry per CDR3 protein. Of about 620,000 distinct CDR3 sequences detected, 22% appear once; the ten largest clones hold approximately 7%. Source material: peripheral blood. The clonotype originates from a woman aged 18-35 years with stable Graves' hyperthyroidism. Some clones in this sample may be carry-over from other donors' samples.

CDR3 amino acids: CATSRGGTGVYEQYF. In DNA, the CDR3 is TGTGCCACCAGCAGAGGGGGGACAGGGGTGTACGAGCAGTACTTC. V usage is TRBV15 and J usage is TRBJ2-7; 10 nucleotides agree with TRBD1. The trim removed 1 base at V and 4 bases at J, leaving 4 bases unmatched. Germline V gene data show CDR1 as LNHNV and CDR2 as YYDKDF (reference sequence). The CDR3 is 15 amino acids.